This T cell receptor (beta chain) was profiled in a study of technical replicates of blood from a handful of donors. This clone occurred once. This CDR3 has 15 residues. The germline V and J ends were trimmed by 3 bases and 1 base, with 14 bases remaining between them. Germline V gene lookup returns CDR1 SGHNT and CDR2 YYREEE (reference sequence). TCRdb's table, derived via immunoSEQ multiplex PCR, lists solely in-frame clones and lacks some. The table lists tens of thousands of clones, 93% of them singletons. The TCR was taken from a human donor in good health. Input material: T cells isolated from PBMCs. The gene calls are TRBV5-4 and TRBJ2-7, with a possible D match to TRBD2 (6 bases). The chain's CDR3 is CASSSGDRLSYEQYF. The CDR3 region has the DNA TGTGCCAGCAGCTCGGGGGACCGACTTTCCTACGAGCAGTACTTC.